Sequencing of this T cell receptor (beta chain) was carried out in a study of beta chain features in type 1 diabetes. Findings and limits, study-wide: VDJ junctions sequenced from type 1 diabetes patients showed fewer insertions and more deletions. The naive, central memory and Treg TCRB repertoires showed an apparent similarity that was greater among patients than among healthy donors.

Expressed TCRB transcripts were sequenced, since all the RNA that had been isolated was reverse transcribed. Data came from immunoSEQ multiplex PCR; TCRdb stores just in-frame clones and leaves some out. The table lists 900,000 or so clones, about a sixth of them singletons, with 0.02% to 0.025% in the top ten. In the case of this clone: As yet, its antigen is unknown.

Germline CDR1 SGHNT, CDR2 YYREEE (reference sequence). The CDR3 contains 15 residues. V gave up 4 bases and J gave up 1 base; unmatched junction bases: 5. The sequencing input was naive CD4+ T cells from blood. This TCR was recovered from a woman aged 18-29 years in good health. This chain uses TRBV5-4 with TRBJ2-3; TRBD1 matches 8 bases. The CDR3 reads CASSTRGRGTDTQYF. The CDR3 nucleotides are TGTGCCAGCAGCACCAGGGGGCGGGGCACAGATACGCAGTATTTT.